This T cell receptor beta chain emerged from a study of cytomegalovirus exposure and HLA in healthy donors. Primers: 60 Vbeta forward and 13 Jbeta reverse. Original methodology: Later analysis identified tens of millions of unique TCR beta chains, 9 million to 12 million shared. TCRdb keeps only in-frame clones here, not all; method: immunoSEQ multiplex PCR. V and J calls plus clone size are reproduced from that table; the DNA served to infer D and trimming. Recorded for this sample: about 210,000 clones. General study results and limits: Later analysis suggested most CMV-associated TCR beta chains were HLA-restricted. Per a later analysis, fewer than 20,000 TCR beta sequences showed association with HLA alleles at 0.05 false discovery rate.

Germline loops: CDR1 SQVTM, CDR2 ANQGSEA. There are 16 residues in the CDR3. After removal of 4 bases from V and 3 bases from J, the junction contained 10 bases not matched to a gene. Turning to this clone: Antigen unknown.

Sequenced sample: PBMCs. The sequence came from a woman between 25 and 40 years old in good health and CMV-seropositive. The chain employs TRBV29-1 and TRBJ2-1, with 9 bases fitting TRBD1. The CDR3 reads CSVGSLTGGIYNEQFF. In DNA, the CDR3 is TGCAGCGTTGGGTCTTTGACAGGGGGGATCTACAATGAGCAGTTCTTC.